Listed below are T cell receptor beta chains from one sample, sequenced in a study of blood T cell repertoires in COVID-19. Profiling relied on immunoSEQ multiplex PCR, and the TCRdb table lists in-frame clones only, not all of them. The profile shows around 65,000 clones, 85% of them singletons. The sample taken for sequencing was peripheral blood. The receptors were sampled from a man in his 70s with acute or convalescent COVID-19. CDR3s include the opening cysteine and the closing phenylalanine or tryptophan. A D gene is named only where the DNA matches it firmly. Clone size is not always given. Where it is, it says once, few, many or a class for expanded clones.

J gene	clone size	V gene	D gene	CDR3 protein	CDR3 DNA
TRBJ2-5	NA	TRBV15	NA	CATSSYGGQETQYF	TGTGCCACCAGCAGTTACGGCGGTCAAGAGACCCAGTACTTC
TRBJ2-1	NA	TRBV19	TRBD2	CASSIGDYHNEQFF	TGTGCCAGTAGTATTGGGGACTACCACAATGAGCAGTTCTTC
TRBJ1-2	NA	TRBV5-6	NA	CASSLRGFYGYTF	TGTGCCAGCAGCTTGCGAGGATTCTATGGCTACACCTTC
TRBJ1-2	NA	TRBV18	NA	CASSPDRTYGYTF	TGTGCCAGCTCACCCGACAGAACCTATGGCTACACCTTC
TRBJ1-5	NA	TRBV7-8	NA	CASSSYRVGNQPQHF	TGTGCCAGCAGCTCATACAGGGTGGGCAATCAGCCCCAGCATTTT
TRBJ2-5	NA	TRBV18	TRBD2	CASSRTSGGETQYF	TGTGCCAGCTCCAGGACTAGCGGGGGAGAGACCCAGTACTTC
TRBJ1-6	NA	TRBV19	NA	CASSIKRSGTPLHF	TGTGCCAGTAGTATAAAGAGGTCGGGGACTCCCCTCCACTTT
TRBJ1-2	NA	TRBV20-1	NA	CSVYRGLGYTF	TGCAGTGTCTACCGAGGATTGGGCTACACCTTC
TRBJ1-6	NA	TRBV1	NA	CTSSQGDREYNSPLHF	TGCACCAGCAGCCAGGGGGACAGGGAGTATAATTCACCCCTCCACTTT
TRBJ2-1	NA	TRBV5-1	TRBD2	CASRVGGAAYNEQFF	TGCGCCAGCAGGGTCGGGGGGGCCGCCTACAATGAGCAGTTCTTC
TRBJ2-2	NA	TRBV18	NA	CASSPPSTGELFF	TGTGCCAGCTCACCCCCTTCCACCGGGGAGCTGTTTTTT
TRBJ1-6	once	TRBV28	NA	CASSRPGVSPLHF	TGTGCCAGCAGCCGACCGGGGGTTTCACCCCTCCACTTT
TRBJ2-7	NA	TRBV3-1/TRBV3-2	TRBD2	CASSQGAGGIYEQYF	TGTGCCAGCAGCCAAGGAGCGGGGGGGATCTACGAGCAGTACTTC
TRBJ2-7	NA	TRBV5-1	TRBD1	CASSASGGHYEQYF	TGCGCCAGCAGCGCCTCAGGGGGACACTACGAGCAGTACTTC
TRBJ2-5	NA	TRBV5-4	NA	CASSPRGETQYF	TGTGCCAGCAGCCCCCGAGGGGAGACCCAGTACTTC
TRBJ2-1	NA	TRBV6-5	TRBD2	CASHSLAGGLNEQFF	TGTGCCAGCCACTCTTTAGCGGGGGGCCTCAATGAGCAGTTCTTC
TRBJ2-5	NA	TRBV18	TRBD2	CASSPTSGGSQETQYF	TGTGCCAGCTCGCCTACTAGCGGGGGATCCCAAGAGACCCAGTACTTC
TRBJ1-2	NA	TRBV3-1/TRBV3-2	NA	CASSQGTANYGYTF	TGTGCCAGCAGCCAAGGGACAGCTAACTATGGCTACACCTTC
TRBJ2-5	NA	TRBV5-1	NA	CASSLDGSSGETQYF	TGCGCCAGCAGCTTGGACGGGTCTTCAGGGGAGACCCAGTACTTC
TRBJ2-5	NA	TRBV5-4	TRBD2	CASSYSGAETQYF	TGTGCCAGCAGCTATAGCGGGGCAGAGACCCAGTACTTC
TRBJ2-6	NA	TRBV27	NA	CASSRSSGANVLTF	TGTGCCAGCTCCAGAAGCTCTGGGGCCAACGTCCTGACTTTC
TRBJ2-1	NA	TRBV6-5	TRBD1	CASSPQGAGEQFF	TGTGCCAGCAGCCCCCAGGGGGCGGGCGAGCAGTTCTTC
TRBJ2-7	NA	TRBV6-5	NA	CASTVRSYEQYF	TGTGCCAGCACTGTCCGCTCCTACGAGCAGTACTTC
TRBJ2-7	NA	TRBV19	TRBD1	CASSTGQGSLYEQYF	TGTGCCAGTAGTACCGGACAGGGGAGTCTTTACGAGCAGTACTTC
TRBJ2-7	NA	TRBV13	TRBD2	CASSLSGGAYEQYF	TGTGCCAGCAGCCTCAGCGGGGGAGCCTACGAGCAGTACTTC
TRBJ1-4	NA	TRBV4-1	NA	CASSQGRYSNEKLFF	TGCGCCAGCAGCCAAGGGAGGTATTCTAATGAAAAACTGTTTTTT
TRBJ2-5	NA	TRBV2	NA	CASSEQQETQYF	TGTGCCAGCAGTGAACAGCAAGAGACCCAGTACTTC
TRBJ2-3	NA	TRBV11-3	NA	CASSLNSLADTQYF	TGTGCCAGCAGCTTAAACTCCTTGGCAGATACGCAGTATTTT